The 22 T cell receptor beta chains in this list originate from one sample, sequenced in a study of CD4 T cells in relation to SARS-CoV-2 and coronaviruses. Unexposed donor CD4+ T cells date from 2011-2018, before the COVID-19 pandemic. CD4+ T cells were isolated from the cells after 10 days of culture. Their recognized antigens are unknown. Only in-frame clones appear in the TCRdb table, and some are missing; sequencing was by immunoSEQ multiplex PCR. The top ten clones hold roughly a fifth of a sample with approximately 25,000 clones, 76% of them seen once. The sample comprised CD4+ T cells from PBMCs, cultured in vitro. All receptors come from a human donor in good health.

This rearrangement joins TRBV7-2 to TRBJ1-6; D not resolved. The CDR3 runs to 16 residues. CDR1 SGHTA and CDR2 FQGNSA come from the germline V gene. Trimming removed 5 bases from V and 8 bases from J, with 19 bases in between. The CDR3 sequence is CASSPPGLRVDSPLHF. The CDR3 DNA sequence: TGTGCCAGCAGCCCTCCGGGCCTACGAGTGGATTCACCCCTCCACTTT.

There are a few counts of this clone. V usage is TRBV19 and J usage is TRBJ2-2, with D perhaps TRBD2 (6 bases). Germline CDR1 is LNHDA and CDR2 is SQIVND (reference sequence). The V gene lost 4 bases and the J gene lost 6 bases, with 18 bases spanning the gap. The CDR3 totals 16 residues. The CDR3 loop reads CASSRREGIGAGELFF. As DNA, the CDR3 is TGTGCCAGTAGTAGGCGGGAAGGTATAGGCGCCGGGGAGCTGTTTTTT.

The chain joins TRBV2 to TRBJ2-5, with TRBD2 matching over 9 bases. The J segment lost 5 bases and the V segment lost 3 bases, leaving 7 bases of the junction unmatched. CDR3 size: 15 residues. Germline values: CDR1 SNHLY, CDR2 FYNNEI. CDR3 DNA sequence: TGTGCCAGCAGTGATCGAGCGGGGGGCGGGGAGACCCAGTACTTC. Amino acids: CASSDRAGGGETQYF.

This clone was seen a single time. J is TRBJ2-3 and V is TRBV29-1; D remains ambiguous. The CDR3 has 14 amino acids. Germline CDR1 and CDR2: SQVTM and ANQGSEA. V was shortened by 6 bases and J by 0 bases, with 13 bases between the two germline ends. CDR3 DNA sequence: TGCAGCGTGGCCGTCGACCCTAGCACAGATACGCAGTATTTT. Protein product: CSVAVDPSTDTQYF.

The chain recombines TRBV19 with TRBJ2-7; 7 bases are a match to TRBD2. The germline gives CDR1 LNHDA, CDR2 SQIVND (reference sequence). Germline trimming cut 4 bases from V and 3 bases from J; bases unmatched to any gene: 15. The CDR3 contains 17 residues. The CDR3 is CASSTEVGGGYSYEQYF. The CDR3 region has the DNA TGTGCCAGTAGTACTGAGGTTGGCGGGGGATATAGCTACGAGCAGTACTTC.

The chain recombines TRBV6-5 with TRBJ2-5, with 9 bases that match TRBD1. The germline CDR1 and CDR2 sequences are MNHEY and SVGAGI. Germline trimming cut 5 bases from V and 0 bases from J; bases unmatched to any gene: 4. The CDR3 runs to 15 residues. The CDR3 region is CASSTGTGYQETQYF. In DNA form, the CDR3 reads TGTGCCAGCAGTACCGGGACAGGGTACCAAGAGACCCAGTACTTC.

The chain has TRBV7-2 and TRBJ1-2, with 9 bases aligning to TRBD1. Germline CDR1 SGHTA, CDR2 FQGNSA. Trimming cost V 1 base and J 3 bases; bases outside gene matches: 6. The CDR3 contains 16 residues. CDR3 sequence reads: CASSLVGTGLDYGYTF. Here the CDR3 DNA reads TGTGCCAGCAGCTTAGTAGGGACAGGGTTGGACTATGGCTACACCTTC.

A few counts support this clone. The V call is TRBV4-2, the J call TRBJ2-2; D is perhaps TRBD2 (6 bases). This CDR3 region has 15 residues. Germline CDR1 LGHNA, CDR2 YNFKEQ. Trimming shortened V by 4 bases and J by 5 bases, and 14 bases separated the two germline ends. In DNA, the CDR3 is TGTGCCAGCAGCCCGCGGGGCAGCGAGACCGGGGAGCTGTTTTTT. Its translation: CASSPRGSETGELFF.

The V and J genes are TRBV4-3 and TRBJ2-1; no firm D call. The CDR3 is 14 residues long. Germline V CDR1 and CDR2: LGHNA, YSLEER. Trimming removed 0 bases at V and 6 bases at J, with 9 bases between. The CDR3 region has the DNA TGCGCCAGCAGCCAAGATCTTAGCCCCAATGAGCAGTTCTTC. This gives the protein CASSQDLSPNEQFF.

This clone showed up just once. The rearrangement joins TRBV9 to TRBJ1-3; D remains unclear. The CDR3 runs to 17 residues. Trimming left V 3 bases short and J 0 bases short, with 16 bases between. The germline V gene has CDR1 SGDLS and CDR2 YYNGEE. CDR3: CASSANLGPSSGNTIYF. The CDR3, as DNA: TGTGCCAGCAGCGCCAACTTGGGCCCTTCCTCTGGAAACACCATATATTTT.

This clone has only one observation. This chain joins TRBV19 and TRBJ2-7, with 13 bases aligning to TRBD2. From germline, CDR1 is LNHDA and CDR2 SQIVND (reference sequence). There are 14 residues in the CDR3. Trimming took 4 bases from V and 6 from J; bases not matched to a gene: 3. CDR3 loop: CASSKWTSGSEQYF. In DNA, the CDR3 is TGTGCCAGTAGTAAGTGGACTAGCGGGAGCGAGCAGTACTTC.

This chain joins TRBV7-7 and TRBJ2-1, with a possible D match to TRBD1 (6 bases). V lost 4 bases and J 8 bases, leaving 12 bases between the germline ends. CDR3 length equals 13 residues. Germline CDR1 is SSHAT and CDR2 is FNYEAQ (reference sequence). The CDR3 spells CASSSGVSDEQFF. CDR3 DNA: TGTGCCAGCAGCTCAGGGGTTAGCGATGAGCAGTTCTTC.

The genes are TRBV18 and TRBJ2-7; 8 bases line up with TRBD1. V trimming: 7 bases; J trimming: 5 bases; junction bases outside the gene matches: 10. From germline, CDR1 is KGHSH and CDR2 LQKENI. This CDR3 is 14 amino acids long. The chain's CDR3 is CASFQTGGSNEQYF. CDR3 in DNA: TGTGCCAGCTTTCAAACAGGGGGTAGCAACGAGCAGTACTTC.

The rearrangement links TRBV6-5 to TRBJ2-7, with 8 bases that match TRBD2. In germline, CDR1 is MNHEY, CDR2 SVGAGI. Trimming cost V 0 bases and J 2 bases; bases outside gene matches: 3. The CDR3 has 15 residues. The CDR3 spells CASSYSAGGAYEQYF. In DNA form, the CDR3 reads TGTGCCAGCAGTTACTCCGCGGGAGGCGCCTACGAGCAGTACTTC.

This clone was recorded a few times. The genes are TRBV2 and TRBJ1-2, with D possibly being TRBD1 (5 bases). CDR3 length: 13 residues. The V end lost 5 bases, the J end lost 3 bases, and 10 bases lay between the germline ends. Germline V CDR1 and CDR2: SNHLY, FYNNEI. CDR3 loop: CASSTGADYGYTF. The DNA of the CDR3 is TGTGCCAGCAGTACCGGGGCAGACTATGGCTACACCTTC.

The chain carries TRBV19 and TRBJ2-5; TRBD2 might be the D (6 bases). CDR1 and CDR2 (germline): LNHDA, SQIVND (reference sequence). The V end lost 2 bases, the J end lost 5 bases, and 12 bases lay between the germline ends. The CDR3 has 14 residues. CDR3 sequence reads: CASSIPGGVETQYF. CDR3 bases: TGTGCCAGTAGTATACCCGGGGGAGTTGAGACCCAGTACTTC.

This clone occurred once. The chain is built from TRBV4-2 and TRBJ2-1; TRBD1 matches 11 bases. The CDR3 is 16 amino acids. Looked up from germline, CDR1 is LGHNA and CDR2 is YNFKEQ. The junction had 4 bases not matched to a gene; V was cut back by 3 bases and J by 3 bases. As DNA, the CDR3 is TGTGCCAGCAGCCACCCCGGGACAGGGGGCTACAATGAGCAGTTCTTC. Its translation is CASSHPGTGGYNEQFF.

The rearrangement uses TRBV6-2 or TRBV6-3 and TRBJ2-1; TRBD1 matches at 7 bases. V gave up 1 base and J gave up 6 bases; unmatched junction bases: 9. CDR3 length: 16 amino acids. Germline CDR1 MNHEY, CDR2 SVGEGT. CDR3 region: CASSYLTGVRGNEQFF. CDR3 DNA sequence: TGTGCCAGCAGTTACTTAACAGGGGTTAGGGGCAATGAGCAGTTCTTC.

The CDR3 nucleotides read TGTGCCAGCAGCGCCGGGACTAGCGTCTACGAGCAGTACTTC. Protein product: CASSAGTSVYEQYF. The chain couples TRBV9 to TRBJ2-7; TRBD2 matches 10 bases. Per germline, CDR1 SGDLS and CDR2 YYNGEE. The CDR3 contains 14 residues. Trimming cost V 3 bases and J 3 bases; bases outside gene matches: 3.

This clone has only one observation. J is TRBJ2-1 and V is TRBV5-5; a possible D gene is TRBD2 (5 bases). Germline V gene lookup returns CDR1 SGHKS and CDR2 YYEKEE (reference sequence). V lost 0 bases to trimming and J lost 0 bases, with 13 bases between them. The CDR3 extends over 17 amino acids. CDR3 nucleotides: TGTGCCAGCAGCTTGGCCCGGGGTCGTGGCTCCTACAATGAGCAGTTCTTC. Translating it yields CASSLARGRGSYNEQFF.

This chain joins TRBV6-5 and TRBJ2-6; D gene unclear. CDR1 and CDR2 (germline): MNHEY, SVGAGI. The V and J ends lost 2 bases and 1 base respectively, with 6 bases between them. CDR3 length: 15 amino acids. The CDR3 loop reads CASSYGASGANVLTF. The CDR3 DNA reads TGTGCCAGCAGTTACGGTGCTTCTGGGGCCAACGTCCTGACTTTC.

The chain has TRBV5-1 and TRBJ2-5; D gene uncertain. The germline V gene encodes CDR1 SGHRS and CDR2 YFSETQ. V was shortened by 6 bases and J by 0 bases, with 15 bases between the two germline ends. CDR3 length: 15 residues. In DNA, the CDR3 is TGCGCCAGCACTTACCTCGGTACGGACCAAGAGACCCAGTACTTC. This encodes CASTYLGTDQETQYF.